The T cell receptor (beta chain) described here comes from a study of control samples from healthy donors and cancer patients. Measured with immunoSEQ multiplex PCR; TCRdb has only the in-frame clones, and not every one. The sample data list fewer than 250,000 clones. V was clipped by 7 bases and J by 2 bases, with 18 bases between them. The germline V gene encodes CDR1 LNHDA and CDR2 SQIVND (reference sequence). This CDR3 is 16 amino acids long. The sequence came from a woman in her 30s in good health. This chain connects TRBV19 to TRBJ1-5, with unresolved D. Source material: blood. Here the CDR3 DNA reads TGTGCCAGTAAGCCGCAAGGGTGGGTTGGCAATCAGCCCCAGCATTTT. It encodes CASKPQGWVGNQPQHF.